Here is one T cell receptor (beta chain) with its context. Its target is unknown. Generated by immunoSEQ multiplex PCR, the TCRdb table keeps only in-frame clones and is missing some. The sample includes approximately 200,000 clones, over 85% of them seen just once. This CDR3 spans 13 amino acids. V lost 3 bases to trimming and J lost 6 bases, with 11 bases between them. Germline V lookup: CDR1 SEHNR, CDR2 FQNEAQ (reference sequence). This entry comes from a study of T cell responses to AZD1222 COVID-19 vaccine. Whole-study findings and limits: Spike-specific TCR breadth and depth both grew after two AZD1222 doses.

The source of this sequence is an adult who received the AZD1222 COVID-19 vaccine. The V call is TRBV7-9, the J call TRBJ1-2; maybe TRBD1 (5 bases). The sequenced sample was peripheral blood, obtained 28 days after the second AZD1222 dose. This CDR3 reads CASSLQGRDGYTF. The DNA of the CDR3 is TGTGCCAGCAGCTTGCAGGGTCGGGATGGCTACACCTTC.